This T cell receptor beta chain appears in the sequencing data of a study of blood T cell repertoires in COVID-19. About the research overall: Samples of COVID-19 (acute and convalescent) were obtained from the United States, Italy and Spain. The analysed material was cDNA or gDNA that came from T cells, B-cell-depleted T cells, or PBMCs.

Original handling: Reference gene primer amplification gave estimated nucleated cell counts. TCRdb's copy holds only in-frame clones and misses some; the assay was immunoSEQ multiplex PCR. The DNA gave D and trimming, while V, J and clone size come from that table. Of fewer than 200,000 clones in the sample, 70% to 85% were seen once. With regard to this clone: The same CDR3 is also encoded by other DNA sequences in this sample.

CDR3 length: 14 amino acids. Germline-derived CDR1 and CDR2 are SGHRS and YFSETQ. V was clipped by 5 bases and J by 4 bases; unmatched bases: 6. The V gene is TRBV5-1, the J gene TRBJ1-2, with TRBD1 matching 9 bases. The TCR comes from a woman older than 75 with acute or convalescent COVID-19. Sequencing was performed on peripheral blood. The CDR3 bases are TGCGCCAGCAGGGATGGGACAGGGTCCTATGGCTACACCTTC. This gives the protein CASRDGTGSYGYTF.